The 2 T cell receptor beta chains reported below all come from one sample, sequenced in a study of T cell repertoires in cytomegalovirus infection. MiXCR, run by TCRdb on the reads, gives a single entry per CDR3 protein. The repertoire consists of 200,000 to 250,000 distinct CDR3 sequences, with less than 50% occurring once and the leading ten covering 59%. These receptors have no identified antigens. This sample comprised CD8+ T cells from cultured PBMCs, obtained from culture after CMV antigen stimulation. These receptor sequences come from a human donor in good health (CMV status not recorded). Some clones in this sample may be carry-over from other donors' samples.

This rearrangement joins TRBV24-1 to TRBJ2-1, with 10 bases aligning to TRBD2. This CDR3 has 16 residues. Per germline, CDR1 KGHDR and CDR2 SFDVKD. With V trimmed by 3 bases and J by 3 bases, 4 bases remained unmatched. CDR3 bases: TGTGCCACCAGTGATGGGACTAGCGCCCGCTACAATGAGCAGTTCTTC. Encoded protein: CATSDGTSARYNEQFF.

A note on this clonotype: At one boundary the junction diverges from the germline segment, which might be a read error. The gene calls are TRBV4-1 and TRBJ1-1, with D possibly matching TRBD1 (6 bases). The CDR3 runs 17 residues. CDR1 MGHRA and CDR2 YSYEKL come from the germline V gene. DNA of the CDR3: TGTGCCAGCAGCCGCTCAAAGTTTAACAGGGTTAGGGCTGAAGCTTTCTTT. Encoded protein: CASSRSKFNRVRAEAFF.